This TCR beta chain appears in the sequencing data of a study of graft-versus-host responses after intestinal transplantation. The V gene lost 8 bases and the J gene lost 4 bases, with 20 bases spanning the gap. Per the germline V gene, CDR1 is LNHDA and CDR2 is SQIVND (reference sequence). The CDR3 runs to 15 residues. Libraries were prepared by immunoSEQ multiplex PCR; TCRdb keeps only in-frame clonotypes and omits some of them. Of 95,000 to 100,000 clones listed, 86% are singletons. The sample was PBMCs, taken 255 days after intestinal transplant. This chain links TRBV19 with TRBJ1-1; D possibly corresponds to TRBD1 (5 bases). This TCR was sampled from a human patient who received an intestinal transplant, so some T cells may come from the graft donor. The CDR3 DNA follows: TGTGCCAGTCTCAATACCCCCGTGGGGGTCACTGAAGCTTTCTTT. Translating it yields CASLNTPVGVTEAFF.